These T cell receptor beta chains were read from a single sample in a study of lymphopenia after photon versus proton radiotherapy. Some clones are missing from TCRdb's copy, which holds only in-frame ones; the method was immunoSEQ multiplex PCR. The data contain about 26,000 clones, 75% to 90% of them singletons. This sample comprised peripheral blood, obtained from a patient treated with photon-based radiotherapy. The receptor source for this set is a man in his thirties or forties with gastric cancer. CDR3s include the opening cysteine and the closing phenylalanine or tryptophan.

v_gene: TRBV13; CDR3aa: CASSLGASGSYGYTF
v_gene: TRBV6-1; CDR3aa: CASRPLSSYNEQFF
v_gene: TRBV4-1; CDR3aa: CASSLAGGKNIQYF
v_gene: TRBV7-3; CDR3aa: CASSLPGSQGLVGDEQYF
v_gene: TRBV5-1; CDR3aa: CASSLAGTAYEQYF
v_gene: TRBV11-2; CDR3aa: CASSLDYGTDREAFF
v_gene: TRBV11-3; CDR3aa: CASSSLRGVTGELFF
v_gene: TRBV2; CDR3aa: CASSLAGGLNEQFF
v_gene: TRBV25-1; CDR3aa: CASTLTGTGVFF
v_gene: TRBV7-8; CDR3aa: CASSSREYQPQHF
v_gene: TRBV4-2; CDR3aa: CASSPWGGPGTGELFF
v_gene: TRBV28; CDR3aa: CASSFSTSGRGRPDTQYF
v_gene: TRBV2; CDR3aa: CARTEFQETQYF
v_gene: TRBV5-4; CDR3aa: CASSLGGTDSKEQYF
v_gene: TRBV19; CDR3aa: CASSPEQGAGNEKLFF
v_gene: TRBV5-1; CDR3aa: CASSPEQGIPPLHF